This is a list of T cell receptor beta chains from one sample in a study of T-cell memory formation after mild COVID-19. TCRdb fed the 5' RACE reads into MiXCR, producing one record per CDR3 protein. The sample has about 430,000 distinct CDR3 sequences, 24% seen once. Sequenced material: PBMCs or a T cell subset sorted from them (not recorded which). The source of these receptors is an adult woman who had mild COVID-19 (a few samples of this study predate the infection). Cell type and time point are not known. The CDR3 runs from the conserved cysteine through the conserved F or W. The D gene is left open where the match is weak. Not all rows give a size; the values are once, few, many and, for expanded clones, a class.

D gene	V gene	clone size	J gene	CDR3 DNA	CDR3 protein
-	TRBV20-1	-	TRBJ1-5	TGCGGTGCTAGAGCGGGAGGTCAGCCCCAGCATTTT	CGARAGGQPQHF
-	TRBV12-3/TRBV12-4	many	TRBJ1-1	TGTGCCAGCAGTCAGGCTAGCGAACCAAGCATGAACACTGAAGCTTTCTTT	CASSQASEPSMNTEAFF
TRBD2	TRBV6-5	few	TRBJ2-5	TGTGCCAGCAGTCCATTACTAGCGGGATCTGAGACCCAGTACTTC	CASSPLLAGSETQYF
-	TRBV28	-	TRBJ2-4	TGTGCCAGCAGCACAGGTTACACAAAAAACATTCAGTACTTC	CASSTGYTKNIQYF
TRBD1	TRBV27	few	TRBJ2-5	TGTGCCAGCAGACCGGGACAGGGGGCCGTAGAGACCCAGTACTTC	CASRPGQGAVETQYF
-	TRBV18	-	TRBJ2-5	TGTGCCAGCTCACCCTTGCCATCACAGAGAAACCAAGAGACCCAGTACTTC	CASSPLPSQRNQETQYF
-	TRBV18	-	TRBJ2-7	TGTGCCAGCTCTCCGACAGATAGCTCCTACGAGCAGTACTTC	CASSPTDSSYEQYF
-	TRBV18	-	TRBJ2-5	TGTGCCAGCTCACCCTCTCATAGCAAAGAGACCCAGTACTTC	CASSPSHSKETQYF
-	TRBV5-4	-	TRBJ1-2	TGTGCCAGCAGCCTCCCTAGGAGTTCCTATGGCTACACCTTC	CASSLPRSSYGYTF
TRBD2	TRBV7-9	few	TRBJ2-7	TGTGCCAGCAGCTTAGAGTTGGGGGGGAACTACGAGCAGTACTTC	CASSLELGGNYEQYF
-	TRBV3-1	few	TRBJ2-4	TGTGCCAGCACCGGCGCTGGAAACATTCAGTACTTC	CASTGAGNIQYF
-	TRBV20-1	-	TRBJ1-5	TGCAGTGCTAGAGATCTCACAAATCAGCCCCAGCATTTT	CSARDLTNQPQHF
-	TRBV15	-	TRBJ1-6	TGTGCCACCAGCGTAAAGGATACGGTAAACTCCTATAATTCACCCCTCCACTTT	CATSVKDTVNSYNSPLHF
TRBD1	TRBV24-1	-	TRBJ2-5	TGTGCCACCAGTGATGGACAGGGAATCCAAGAGACCCAGTACTTC	CATSDGQGIQETQYF
-	TRBV3-1	few	TRBJ1-5	TGTGCCAGCAGCCAAGAGAACAGAAATCAGCCCCAGCATTTT	CASSQENRNQPQHF
-	TRBV5-1	-	TRBJ2-2	TGCGCCAGCACGCGGAAGGGAGGCACCGGGGAGCTGTTTTTT	CASTRKGGTGELFF
TRBD2	TRBV12-3/TRBV12-4	few	TRBJ2-7	TGTGCCAGCAGTTACCACCTCTTTTGGCTAGCGGGAGGGCCGGAGAATGAGCAGTACTTC	CASSYHLFWLAGGPENEQYF
TRBD2	TRBV24-1	-	TRBJ2-5	TGTGCCACCAGTGACCCTGGGACTAGCGGGGGTAAAGAGACCCAGTACTTC	CATSDPGTSGGKETQYF
TRBD1	TRBV18	-	TRBJ1-2	TGTGCCAGCTCACATTTCCAATTGACAGGGGCTAACTATGGCTACACCTTC	CASSHFQLTGANYGYTF
TRBD1	TRBV5-1	-	TRBJ2-1	TGCGCCAGCAGCCTGACCGGGACAGGGGACAATGAGCAGTTCTTC	CASSLTGTGDNEQFF
TRBD2	TRBV7-6	few	TRBJ2-5	TGTGCCAGCAGCTTTCGCCCGCCCTGGTCGGACCTAGCGGGAGTAGAGACCCAGTACTTC	CASSFRPPWSDLAGVETQYF
-	TRBV29-1	few	TRBJ1-1	TGCAGCGCCCTGGGAGGGGTAGCGAACACTGAAGCTTTCTTT	CSALGGVANTEAFF
-	TRBV2	-	TRBJ2-2	TGTGCCAGCAGCGTTATCGTTTCGAACACCGGGGAGCTGTTTTTT	CASSVIVSNTGELFF
TRBD1	TRBV2	few	TRBJ1-5	TGTGCCAGCAGTGGGAGGACAGGGTTTAATCAGCCCCAGCATTTT	CASSGRTGFNQPQHF
-	TRBV11-2	-	TRBJ2-2	TGTGCCAGCAGTCCGACTCTCAGCGGGGAGCTGTTTTTT	CASSPTLSGELFF
TRBD1	TRBV7-9	-	TRBJ2-7	TGTGCCAGCAGTCCGACGACAGGGGCCCACGAGCAGTACTTC	CASSPTTGAHEQYF
TRBD2	TRBV5-4	-	TRBJ2-5	TGTGCCAGCAGCGAGGGGACTAGCGGGACCGCAGAGACCCAGTACTTC	CASSEGTSGTAETQYF
-	TRBV7-9	-	TRBJ1-1	TGTGCCAGCAGCTTAAGGGACACCCGGCTGAACACTGAAGCTTTCTTT	CASSLRDTRLNTEAFF
-	TRBV5-4	-	TRBJ2-2	TGTGCCAGCAGCTTGGAAAGAAGAGGACAGGAGCTGTTTTTT	CASSLERRGQELFF
TRBD1	TRBV4-1	-	TRBJ1-2	TGCGCCAGCAGCCACTCGACAGGGGCAGATTATGGCTACACCTTC	CASSHSTGADYGYTF
-	TRBV20-1	many	TRBJ2-7	TGCAGTGCTAGAGATCGATCTGGCGGGACCGAGCAGTACTTC	CSARDRSGGTEQYF
-	TRBV20-1	-	TRBJ2-5	TGCAGTGCTAGAGTGGGGAAGGGGACCCAGTACTTC	CSARVGKGTQYF
-	TRBV20-1	few	TRBJ1-3	TGCAGTGCTAGACCCCCGGGACTGATCTCTGGAAACACCATATATTTT	CSARPPGLISGNTIYF
TRBD2	TRBV27	-	TRBJ2-1	TGTGCCAGCAGTTTATTGACTAGCGGGAGAGGGCATGAGCAGTTCTTC	CASSLLTSGRGHEQFF
TRBD1	TRBV5-5	-	TRBJ2-3	TGTGCCAGCAGCGCTACAGGGGGCACAGATACGCAGTATTTT	CASSATGGTDTQYF
-	TRBV12-3/TRBV12-4	-	TRBJ2-7	TGTGCCAGCAGTCCCCATCGCTACGAGCAGTACTTC	CASSPHRYEQYF
TRBD1	TRBV18	-	TRBJ2-1	TGTGCCAGCTCACCAAACCAGGGGGATGAGCAGTTCTTC	CASSPNQGDEQFF
-	TRBV20-1	-	TRBJ1-2	TGCAGTGCTAGTTCATCCGCCCAGTTAACCTTC	CSASSSAQLTF
-	TRBV6-1	-	TRBJ1-6	TGTGCCACCGTCGATGGCGACTCCTATAATTCACCCCTCCACTTT	CATVDGDSYNSPLHF
-	TRBV4-3	-	TRBJ2-2	TGCGCCAGCAGCCAAGTTTCGGGCGGGATCGACACCGGGGAGCTGTTTTTT	CASSQVSGGIDTGELFF
-	TRBV10-3	few	TRBJ2-7	TGTGCCATCCAGGACCGGGACAACTCCTACGAGCAGTACTTC	CAIQDRDNSYEQYF
-	TRBV24-1	few	TRBJ2-7	TGTGCCACCAGTGGAGACACTTCCTACGAGCAGTACTTC	CATSGDTSYEQYF
TRBD2	TRBV2	-	TRBJ2-1	TGTGCCAGCACGGCTAGCGGGAGAGGTGAGCAGTTCTTC	CASTASGRGEQFF